Listed below are T cell receptor beta chains from one sample, sequenced in a study of blood T cells in healthy people across ages. MiXCR, run by TCRdb on the 5' RACE reads, gives a single entry per CDR3 protein. The table has some 1.5 million distinct CDR3 sequences, 28% seen once. Sample: blood. These receptors all come from a woman in her 30s in good health. Both conserved end residues are part of each CDR3. Size is stated for part of the rows, as once, few or many counts, or as a class when the clone is expanded.

v_call,clone_size,j_call,cdr3_aa
TRBV25-1,few,TRBJ2-7,CASSGFGQGVPSYEQYF
TRBV5-1,few,TRBJ1-2,CASSPWGEANYGYTF
TRBV6-1,-,TRBJ1-6,CASNEGLAPLHF
TRBV4-1,many,TRBJ2-7,CASSRGAGAYEQYF
TRBV4-3,-,TRBJ2-4,CASSIFNEAKNIQYF
TRBV20-1,few,TRBJ2-1,CSARPKRDSTNEQFF
TRBV7-2,few,TRBJ2-1,CASSRSGSESYNEQFF
TRBV9,-,TRBJ2-3,CASSVALAGSDTQYF
TRBV12-3/TRBV12-4,-,TRBJ2-4,CASSLAHTFRDRVYGQYF
TRBV5-1,-,TRBJ2-3,CASSFPGGKTDTQYF
TRBV7-2,few,TRBJ2-1,CASSFLSPWTEQFF
TRBV27,-,TRBJ1-6,CASSLGGHNSPLHF
TRBV5-6,-,TRBJ1-2,CASSPGSVYGYTF
TRBV21-1,-,TRBJ2-7,CASSKRSRGLAASSYEQYF
TRBV15,-,TRBJ1-4,CATSRETGNEKLFF
TRBV3-1,-,TRBJ1-1,CASSQEMKRARDIGTEAFF
TRBV20-1,few,TRBJ2-4,CSAPTSGGPSYNEQYF
TRBV20-1,-,TRBJ2-5,CSAPAGASETQYF
TRBV5-5,-,TRBJ2-3,CASSPPHETSTDTRYF
TRBV7-9,-,TRBJ2-1,CASSLTWGAEDNEQFF
TRBV29-1,few,TRBJ1-2,CSVEMAGGEGYTF
TRBV14,-,TRBJ1-5,CASSRKRFPGNQPQHF
TRBV5-1,many,TRBJ2-7,CASSQDRGRSYEQYF
TRBV20-1,-,TRBJ2-5,CSAPKGSGAGETQYF
TRBV7-9,-,TRBJ2-7,CASSPGQGLRPYEQYF
TRBV9,few,TRBJ2-3,CASSVATSSGGSTDTQYF
TRBV5-1,-,TRBJ2-1,CASSSISGHNSYNEQFF
TRBV5-1,once,TRBJ2-3,CASTHGGRGGADTQYF
TRBV12-3/TRBV12-4,few,TRBJ2-3,CASRTTREIDTQYF
TRBV2,-,TRBJ2-7,CASKYGTTNEQYF
TRBV4-1,-,TRBJ1-6,CASSQVLGLTGGVSPLHF
TRBV24-1,many,TRBJ2-5,CATSEGGEKTQYF
TRBV6-6,many,TRBJ2-7,CASSANYEQYF
TRBV6-5,-,TRBJ2-5,CASRFSGRSYNEQYF
TRBV5-6,many,TRBJ2-1,CASSLYSSYNEQFF
TRBV10-3,many,TRBJ2-7,CAISEWGGNEQYF
TRBV27,-,TRBJ1-1,CASSIWGAGDTEAFF
TRBV7-9,few,TRBJ1-5,CASSLGTVRGAYSNQPQHF
TRBV14,-,TRBJ2-1,CASSILTSGGGEQFF
TRBV20-1,few,TRBJ2-5,CSAREENREETQYF
TRBV7-2,-,-,CVSRPTSGGSYEQYF
TRBV20-1,many,TRBJ1-2,CSALAGISDGYTF
TRBV7-2,-,TRBJ1-1,CATVGGGTEAFF
TRBV4-3,-,TRBJ1-1,CASSTGEFTEAFF
TRBV15,few,TRBJ1-5,CATSRGTASNQPQHF
TRBV7-2,-,TRBJ2-5,CASSQHTGGQETQYF
TRBV29-1,-,TRBJ2-7,CSVSARGRDEQYF